This TCR beta chain was identified during a study of T cell responses to AZD1222 COVID-19 vaccine. Across the study: Pooled samples include second doses given at about 4 or 12 weeks. General study findings and limits: Among spike-specific TCRs, nearly half reportedly target unmutated variant regions. Researchers report vaccine-associated CD4 TCRs spanning spike, with dominance at 160-218 and 743-854.

Turning to this clone: Its cognate antigen is unknown.

CDR3 size: 13 residues. The V end lost 5 bases, the J end lost 3 bases, and 10 bases lay between the germline ends. CDR1 is SGHTA, CDR2 FQGNSA, per germline. The protocol was immunoSEQ multiplex PCR, while the TCRdb copy is restricted to in-frame clones and leaves out a portion. This sample has about 96,000 clones, with 75% to 90% found just once. The genes are TRBV7-2 and TRBJ2-5, with D perhaps matching TRBD1 or TRBD2 (5 bases each). The origin of this receptor is an adult in good health. Sample: peripheral blood, taken on day 0 of AZD1222 vaccination. The CDR3 loop is CASSAGTEETQYF. In DNA, the CDR3 is TGTGCCAGCAGCGCCGGGACCGAAGAGACCCAGTACTTC.